The 11 T cell receptor beta chains below were found in one sample sequenced in a study of response to subunit inactivated influenza vaccine (dated by TCRdb to 2016 to 2019). The method behind the library was RT-PCR. Sequencing took place on an Illumina HiSeq 2500. TCRdb redid the processing of the public reads, applying fastp at Q25 and MiXCR, and retained in-frame beta chains. Records with the same CDR3 protein are collapsed into one entry carrying the most frequent genes and DNA. A total of roughly 650,000 distinct CDR3 sequences appear in this sample, 15% to 19% of them only once. Clones ranked in the top ten supply 11% of the sample. The sequencing used PBMCs from blood, collected 11 to 12 days after vaccination. These receptors came from a man aged 45-65 years who received an inactivated influenza vaccine. Donor details come from another sample of the same person, matched by shared clones.

This clonotype has just a few counts. This chain joins TRBV7-9 and TRBJ2-5; 7 positions agree with TRBD2. This CDR3 comprises 14 residues. The germline V gene has CDR1 SEHNR and CDR2 FQNEAQ (reference sequence). After removal of 2 bases from V and 4 bases from J, the junction contained 4 bases not matched to a gene. The CDR3 is CASSLTGRGETQYF. Written as DNA, the CDR3 is TGTGCCAGCAGCTTAACGGGGAGGGGAGAGACCCAGTACTTC.

This clonotype was seen just once. The chain recombines TRBV18 with TRBJ2-7, with D perhaps matching TRBD1 (5 bases). The V and J ends lost 3 bases and 3 bases respectively, with 9 bases between them. The CDR3 covers 13 residues. Germline V gene data show CDR1 as KGHSH and CDR2 as LQKENI. This CDR3 reads CASSPRTIYEQYF. CDR3 in DNA: TGTGCCAGCTCACCTAGGACAATCTACGAGCAGTACTTC.

The chain combines TRBV9 with TRBJ2-5; the match to TRBD1 covers 9 bases. CDR3 size: 14 residues. From germline, CDR1 is SGDLS and CDR2 YYNGEE. J gave up 4 bases and V 3 bases, and 4 bases lay outside the gene matches. CDR3 nucleotide sequence: TGTGCCAGCAGCGCCACAGGGGGCCGAGAGACCCAGTACTTC. The encoded protein is CASSATGGRETQYF.

The chain uses TRBV24-1 and TRBJ2-1; D possibly corresponds to TRBD1 (6 bases). The CDR3 runs 16 residues. Per germline, CDR1 KGHDR and CDR2 SFDVKD. V lost 6 bases and J lost 5, with 19 bases in between. CDR3 DNA sequence: TGTGCCACCAGTCCCCGCCCCGGGACATCTAACAATGAGCAGTTCTTC. It yields the protein CATSPRPGTSNNEQFF.

This clonotype was seen ten or more times. The rearrangement joins TRBV4-1 to TRBJ2-7, with D hard to call. This CDR3 region has 15 residues. V dropped 1 base and J dropped 2 bases, with 12 bases sitting between them. Germline CDR1 MGHRA, CDR2 YSYEKL. CDR3 DNA sequence: TGCGCCAGCAGCCAAGCCTTCGTTGTCACCTACGAGCAGTACTTC. Translating gives CASSQAFVVTYEQYF.

The chain combines TRBV7-2 with TRBJ1-5; D gene uncertain. Trimming removed 4 bases at V and 0 bases at J, with 10 bases between. CDR3 length equals 15 residues. Germline CDR1 is SGHTA and CDR2 is FQGNSA. CDR3 region: CASSWSPVSNQPQHF. CDR3 in DNA: TGTGCCAGCAGCTGGAGCCCAGTTAGCAATCAGCCCCAGCATTTT.

The sample holds a few counts of this clonotype. The chain joins TRBV24-1 to TRBJ2-2, with unresolved D. The CDR3 loop spans 14 amino acids. Germline assignment: CDR1 KGHDR and CDR2 SFDVKD. The V gene lost 7 bases and the J gene lost 9 bases, with 17 bases spanning the gap. The CDR3 DNA sequence: TGTGCCACCAGGGAGACAAGGGTGGGTCGGGAGCTGTTTTTT. It codes for CATRETRVGRELFF.

The V and J genes are TRBV29-1 and TRBJ2-3; D is unresolved. The CDR3 is made up of 13 amino acids. Trimming cost V 4 bases and J 2 bases, with 10 bases left between them. Germline values: CDR1 SQVTM, CDR2 ANQGSEA. DNA of the CDR3: TGCAGCGTTGCATTCGGCTCCACAGATACGCAGTATTTT. It specifies CSVAFGSTDTQYF.

This clonotype was seen many times. V and J are TRBV2 and TRBJ2-3; D may correspond to TRBD1 or TRBD2 (5 bases each). The CDR3 consists of 15 residues. Germline assignment: CDR1 SNHLY and CDR2 FYNNEI. V was cut by 3 bases and J by 2 bases, with 12 bases left in between. The CDR3 reads CASSDEGWATDTQYF. The CDR3 DNA reads as TGTGCCAGCAGTGACGAGGGGTGGGCCACAGATACGCAGTATTTT.

CDR3: CASSLDRHNEQFF. The DNA of the CDR3 is TGTGCCAGCAGCTTAGATCGGCACAATGAGCAGTTCTTC. This chain links TRBV11-3 with TRBJ2-1; D not resolved. V gave up 0 bases and J gave up 5 bases, with 5 bases separating them. The CDR3 is 13 residues long. Per germline, CDR1 SGHNT and CDR2 YENEEA.

This clonotype showed up many times. This chain uses TRBV20-1 with TRBJ2-6; D is perhaps TRBD2 (6 bases). CDR1 DFQATT and CDR2 SNEGSKA come from the germline V gene (reference sequence). This CDR3 spans 14 amino acids. Trimming cost V 6 bases and J 0 bases, with 9 bases left between them. The CDR3 loop is CSARDFSGANVLTF. In DNA form, the CDR3 reads TGCAGTGCGCGGGACTTCTCTGGGGCCAACGTCCTGACTTTC.